A single sample is the source of the 20 T cell receptor beta chains below, sequenced in a study of blood T cell repertoires in COVID-19 (dated by TCRdb to 2018 to 2020). The library came from the immunoSEQ multiplex PCR assay. What TCRdb holds here is the immuneACCESS table cut down to in-frame rearrangements. Part of the clones is not present; checked against another copy, under half of the missing clones reflect an unresolved V gene, and the others are unexplained. The sample table shows roughly 300,000 clones, and roughly nine tenths are seen once. Around 5.9% of the sample is in the top ten clones. Specimen: PBMCs or T cells enriched from blood (not recorded which). The receptors were gathered from a woman aged 25 to 39 who had recovered from COVID-19.

The chain has TRBV27 and TRBJ2-5; D remains ambiguous. This CDR3 region has 15 residues. Germline CDR1 reads MNHEY; CDR2 reads SMNVEV (reference sequence). The V and J ends lost 4 bases and 1 base respectively, with 13 bases between them. The CDR3 sequence: CASSSTRLIQETQYF. CDR3 in DNA: TGTGCCAGCAGTTCCACGAGGTTGATCCAAGAGACCCAGTACTTC.

V is TRBV6-5 and J is TRBJ1-1; 8 bases agree with TRBD1. Germline V gene data show CDR1 as MNHEY and CDR2 as SVGAGI. V lost 6 bases, J lost 1 base, and 4 bases stayed unmatched. The CDR3 is made up of 14 amino acids. The CDR3 nucleotides are TGTGCCAGCAGAACAGGGGGGCCGAACACTGAAGCTTTCTTT. Translating it yields CASRTGGPNTEAFF.

The chain has TRBV7-3 and TRBJ2-3; perhaps TRBD2 as D (6 bases). The CDR3 consists of 14 residues. Germline V gives CDR1 SGHTA, CDR2 FQGTGA. V lost 3 bases, J lost 3 bases, and 10 bases lay in between. This CDR3 is CASSFGRGTDTQYF. The CDR3 DNA reads TGTGCCAGCAGCTTCGGGCGGGGTACAGATACGCAGTATTTT.

CDR3 sequence reads: CASSITGGFNEQFF. CDR3 in DNA: TGTGCCAGCAGCATCACAGGGGGCTTCAATGAGCAGTTCTTC. The chain joins TRBV5-6 to TRBJ2-1; 9 bases are shared with TRBD1. Trimming removed 4 bases from V and 6 bases from J; junction bases left unmatched: 5. This CDR3 has 14 amino acids. CDR1 and CDR2 (germline): SGHDT, YYEEEE.

The V call is TRBV7-3, the J call TRBJ1-5, with D perhaps matching TRBD1 (5 bases). The CDR3 is 12 residues long. V dropped 5 bases and J dropped 4 bases, with 6 bases sitting between them. Looked up from germline, CDR1 is SGHTA and CDR2 is FQGTGA. This CDR3 is CASSGGNQPQHF. CDR3 DNA sequence: TGTGCCAGCAGCGGGGGGAATCAGCCCCAGCATTTT.

This rearrangement joins TRBV2 to TRBJ1-2, with unresolved D. V gave up 0 bases and J gave up 4 bases, with 9 bases separating them. The CDR3 spans 14 residues. CDR1 SNHLY and CDR2 FYNNEI come from the germline V gene. CDR3 bases: TGTGCCAGCAGTGAAGCTGGGCAGGCCTATGGCTACACCTTC. It codes for CASSEAGQAYGYTF.

The chain uses TRBV30 and TRBJ1-1; a weak D match, TRBD1 (5 bases). The CDR3 is 13 residues long. V lost 1 base and J lost 5, with 11 bases in between. Germline V CDR1 and CDR2: GTSNPN, SVGIG (reference sequence). CDR3 sequence (DNA): TGTGCCTGGAGTGGGGCAGGGAGGACTGAAGCTTTCTTT. This codes for CAWSGAGRTEAFF.

CDR3 protein: CASSQGPTSGGTYEQYF. CDR3 DNA sequence: TGTGCCAGCAGCCAAGGTCCGACTAGCGGGGGGACCTACGAGCAGTACTTC. The rearrangement links TRBV4-2 to TRBJ2-7, with 13 positions matching TRBD2. V was pared by 1 base and J by 2 bases, with 5 bases of the junction left unmatched. The germline V gene has CDR1 LGHNA and CDR2 YNFKEQ. The CDR3 spans 17 residues.

The chain combines TRBV7-9 with TRBJ2-2; tentatively, D is TRBD2 (6 bases). The CDR3 is 16 amino acids. Germline CDR1 SEHNR, CDR2 FQNEAQ (reference sequence). Trimming left V 0 bases short and J 4 bases short, with 12 bases between. The CDR3 loop is CASSLAGGDGTGELFF. The CDR3 bases are TGTGCCAGCAGCTTAGCGGGCGGGGATGGCACCGGGGAGCTGTTTTTT.

The chain is built from TRBV19 and TRBJ2-5; 7 bases fit TRBD2. This CDR3 spans 14 amino acids. Looked up from germline, CDR1 is LNHDA and CDR2 is SQIVND (reference sequence). V was pared by 3 bases and J by 1 base, with 2 bases of the junction left unmatched. Written as DNA, the CDR3 is TGTGCCAGTAGTATTCTAGCGGCCCAAGAGACCCAGTACTTC. Translation: CASSILAAQETQYF.

Turning to this clone: Other DNA sequences in the same sample also yield this CDR3. V gene TRBV30 combines with J gene TRBJ1-1; D perhaps matches TRBD1 (6 bases). V was pared by 4 bases and J by 1 base, with 10 bases between. The CDR3 consists of 13 residues. Germline assignment: CDR1 GTSNPN and CDR2 SVGIG (reference sequence). The CDR3 reads CAWTGQPNTEAFF. The CDR3 DNA sequence: TGTGCCTGGACCGGACAGCCGAACACTGAAGCTTTCTTT.

V usage is TRBV28 and J usage is TRBJ2-7; D may be TRBD1 (6 bases). V lost 8 bases, J lost 0 bases, and 14 bases lay in between. The CDR3 has 14 residues. Germline CDR1 is MDHEN and CDR2 is SYDVKM. CDR3: CASGPRGNSYEQYF. CDR3 nucleotide sequence: TGTGCCAGCGGTCCAAGGGGGAACTCCTACGAGCAGTACTTC.

This chain connects TRBV10-1 to TRBJ2-5; 7 bases are shared with TRBD1. Germline CDR1 reads WNHNN; CDR2 reads SYGVQD (reference sequence). This CDR3 region has 13 residues. The J segment lost 5 bases and the V segment lost 7 bases, leaving 7 bases of the junction unmatched. CDR3 protein: CASNGQVGETQYF. CDR3 coding DNA: TGCGCCAGCAATGGACAGGTCGGTGAGACCCAGTACTTC.

This rearrangement joins TRBV7-8 to TRBJ2-1; 7 bases match TRBD1. The CDR3 loop spans 17 amino acids. Germline CDR1 and CDR2: SGHVS and FQNEAQ. V shed 5 bases and J 0 bases; nucleotides not matched to a gene: 10. In nucleotides, the CDR3 is TGTGCCAGCAGCAGGGACAGCCAAACGAGCTCCTACAATGAGCAGTTCTTC. Amino acid sequence: CASSRDSQTSSYNEQFF.

To note about this clone: Other DNA sequences in this sample translate to the same CDR3. The rearrangement uses TRBV9 and TRBJ2-1, with a tentative D call TRBD1 (7 bases). CDR1 SGDLS and CDR2 YYNGEE come from the germline V gene. This CDR3 has 15 residues. The germline V and J ends were trimmed by 1 base and 9 bases, with 17 bases remaining between them. This chain's CDR3 is CASSVLAGPGGEQFF. As DNA, the CDR3 is TGTGCCAGCAGCGTATTGGCGGGGCCAGGGGGTGAGCAGTTCTTC.

V gene TRBV19 combines with J gene TRBJ1-2; the D is unclear. The CDR3 covers 11 residues. CDR1 LNHDA and CDR2 SQIVND come from the germline V gene (reference sequence). Trimming took 8 bases from V and 1 from J, leaving 5 bases between them. In DNA form, the CDR3 reads TGTGCCAGTTTCAGTAACTATGGCTACACCTTC. Protein sequence: CASFSNYGYTF.

About this clone itself: The junction departs from the called germline gene at one end, perhaps through a read error. The gene calls are TRBV9 and TRBJ1-6; maybe TRBD1 (6 bases). Looked up from germline, CDR1 is SGDLS and CDR2 is YYNGEE. This CDR3 has 16 amino acids. This CDR3 reads CASSGYRVSNNSPLHF. CDR3 DNA sequence: TGTGCCAGCAGCGGCTACAGGGTCTCCAATAATTCACCCCTCCACTTT.

The chain is built from TRBV11-2 and TRBJ2-5; no firm D call. The CDR3 loop spans 16 amino acids. Trimming took off 1 base at V and 5 bases at J, with 17 bases between the two ends. Germline CDR1 is SGHAT and CDR2 is FQNNGV. In DNA form, the CDR3 reads TGTGCCAGCAGCTTAGCGGTGGCACCGTCTAGGGAGACCCAGTACTTC. As protein: CASSLAVAPSRETQYF.

The chain links TRBV12-3 or TRBV12-4 to TRBJ1-3; D not resolved. Trimming cost V 6 bases and J 1 base, with 7 bases left between them. CDR3 size: 13 residues. The DNA for the CDR3 is TGTGCCAGCAGCCCCTTTTCTGGAAACACCATATATTTT. Its translation: CASSPFSGNTIYF.

This rearrangement joins TRBV19 to TRBJ2-1; 10 nucleotides align to TRBD2. The junction had 4 bases not matched to a gene; V was cut back by 3 bases and J by 5 bases. This CDR3 spans 15 amino acids. Germline-derived CDR1 and CDR2 are LNHDA and SQIVND (reference sequence). CDR3 region: CASSIQRGGNNEQFF. For the CDR3, the DNA is TGTGCCAGTAGTATTCAGCGGGGGGGAAACAATGAGCAGTTCTTC.